Detailed here is one TCR beta chain. V shed 4 bases, J shed 4 bases, and the junction held 8 bases outside the gene matches. Germline CDR1 SGHVS, CDR2 FQNEAQ. There are 15 residues in the CDR3. TCRdb's table, derived via immunoSEQ multiplex PCR, lists solely in-frame clones and lacks some. The sample carries around 2.1 million clones, 90% to 96% recorded once. The record originates from a study of shared clonotypes between healthy human individuals. This sequence originates from a man between 18 and 35 years old in good health. The rearrangement uses TRBV7-8 and TRBJ1-1; 8 positions match TRBD1. Sequenced material: naive CD4+ T cells sorted from blood. Subset noted: CD45RA+ positively selected. CDR3 sequence: CASSSGGGWTTEAFF. The CDR3 bases are TGTGCCAGCAGCTCAGGGGGCGGGTGGACCACTGAAGCTTTCTTT.